This entry lists 15 T cell receptor beta chains sequenced from one sample in a study of shared clonotypes between healthy human individuals. Repertoires were generated with immunoSEQ multiplex PCR, while TCRdb's copy carries only in-frame clones and drops some. The table has some 2,500,000 clones, under 95% seen once. Sequencing used naive CD4+ T cells from PBMCs. Sample subset: CD45RA+ positively selected. These receptor sequences come from a man between 18 and 29 years old in good health. Some clones in this sample may be carry-over from other donors' samples.

The chain combines TRBV18 with TRBJ2-7; TRBD2 matches at 11 bases. After removal of 3 bases from V and 6 bases from J, the junction contained 7 bases not matched to a gene. This CDR3 is 15 amino acids long. Germline V gene sequence: CDR1 KGHSH, CDR2 LQKENI. The CDR3 sequence: CASSPPSGRSLEQYF. CDR3 nucleotide sequence: TGTGCCAGCTCACCGCCTAGCGGGAGGTCCCTCGAGCAGTACTTC.

The chain links TRBV27 to TRBJ2-3, with 8 bases aligning to TRBD2. Trimming took 4 bases from V and 2 from J; bases not matched to a gene: 8. This CDR3 comprises 16 residues. CDR1 and CDR2 (germline): MNHEY, SMNVEV (reference sequence). CDR3 nucleotides: TGTGCCAGCAGTTATGGGCCGGGAGGGAACACAGATACGCAGTATTTT. Translating it yields CASSYGPGGNTDTQYF.

The chain combines TRBV10-3 with TRBJ2-3; the match to TRBD1 covers 8 bases. Trimming took 6 bases from V and 4 from J; bases not matched to a gene: 12. This CDR3 is built from 16 residues. Germline V gene sequence: CDR1 ENHRY, CDR2 SYGVKD. CDR3 nucleotides: TGTGCCATCAGGTCGGGGACAGGACTCGCTCCAGATACGCAGTATTTT. It encodes CAIRSGTGLAPDTQYF.

The chain carries TRBV29-1 and TRBJ1-1, with D possibly matching TRBD1 (5 bases). Germline CDR1 and CDR2: SQVTM and ANQGSEA. The V gene lost 6 bases and the J gene lost 1 base, with 18 bases spanning the gap. CDR3 length: 15 amino acids. CDR3 DNA: TGCAGCGTAGGTAACAGGCCCCAGGGGAACACTGAAGCTTTCTTT. It encodes CSVGNRPQGNTEAFF.

V gene TRBV2 combines with J gene TRBJ2-2, with D uncertain. Trimming removed 0 bases at V and 5 bases at J, with 7 bases between. The length of the CDR3 is 14 residues. Germline V gene lookup returns CDR1 SNHLY and CDR2 FYNNEI. CDR3 loop: CASSEAPATGELFF. CDR3 DNA: TGTGCCAGCAGTGAAGCCCCAGCGACCGGGGAGCTGTTTTTT.

This clone was seen once. This sequence joins TRBV4-2 and TRBJ2-3; D is perhaps TRBD2 (6 bases). The germline V and J ends were trimmed by 2 bases and 4 bases, with 13 bases remaining between them. The germline CDR1 and CDR2 sequences are LGHNA and YNFKEQ. The CDR3 length is 15 residues. CDR3 sequence: CASSQQGPGADTQYF. CDR3 DNA sequence: TGTGCCAGCAGCCAACAGGGTCCGGGGGCAGATACGCAGTATTTT.

The chain employs TRBV19 and TRBJ2-6, with a weak D call TRBD1 (5 bases). Looked up from germline, CDR1 is LNHDA and CDR2 is SQIVND (reference sequence). Trimming stripped 7 bases from V and 1 base from J, with 11 bases between. This CDR3 has 15 residues. CDR3 nucleotides: TGTGCCAGTACCACTCCAGGGTCTGGGGCCAACGTCCTGACTTTC. The encoded protein is CASTTPGSGANVLTF.

The genes are TRBV29-1 and TRBJ2-5, with 10 positions matching TRBD2. V lost 6 bases to trimming and J lost 5 bases; unmatched junction nucleotides: 15. Germline CDR1 SQVTM, CDR2 ANQGSEA. CDR3 length equals 16 residues. CDR3 bases: TGCAGCGTGGGGGGGAGCGGGAGGGCCTTTTACGAGACCCAGTACTTC. It encodes CSVGGSGRAFYETQYF. The entire variable domain, with the rest obtained from reference TRBV29-1 and TRBJ2-5, is as follows: SAVISQKPSRDICQRGTSLTIQCQVDSQVTMMFWYRQQPGQSLTLIATANQGSEATYESGFVIDKFPISRPNLTFSTLTVSNMSPEDSSIYLCSVGGSGRAFYETQYFGPGTRLLVL.

V usage is TRBV6-6 and J usage is TRBJ2-2; D remains ambiguous. This CDR3 is 12 amino acids long. V was trimmed by 6 bases and J by 6 bases, leaving 8 bases between them. Germline V gene sequence: CDR1 MNHNY, CDR2 SVGAGI (reference sequence). CDR3 nucleotides: TGTGCCAGCAGGAACCCACCCGGGGAGCTGTTTTTT. Its protein is CASRNPPGELFF.

The genes are TRBV4-1 and TRBJ2-2, with D perhaps matching TRBD2 (5 bases). Germline CDR1 MGHRA, CDR2 YSYEKL. The V and J ends lost 6 bases and 3 bases respectively, with 11 bases between them. The CDR3 spans 14 residues. CDR3 region: CASSGWRDTGELFF. The CDR3 region has the DNA TGCGCCAGCAGTGGTTGGCGGGACACCGGGGAGCTGTTTTTT.

This chain uses TRBV7-9 with TRBJ2-4; 8 bases are shared with TRBD1. The CDR3 loop spans 12 amino acids. J was trimmed by 16 bases and V by 5 bases; bases with no gene match: 10. Germline assignment: CDR1 SEHNR and CDR2 FQNEAQ (reference sequence). Here the CDR3 DNA reads TGTGCCAGCAGCCAACCCGGGACAGGTCTTTACTTC. Protein: CASSQPGTGLYF.

V and J are TRBV5-1 and TRBJ1-1; D may be TRBD1 (5 bases). Germline V lookup: CDR1 SGHRS, CDR2 YFSETQ. The CDR3 is made up of 14 amino acids. Between the trimmed V and J ends, which lost 4 bases and 3 bases, there was a span of 13 bases. CDR3 loop: CASSQAPGDTEAFF. The CDR3 region has the DNA TGCGCCAGCAGCCAAGCTCCGGGGGACACTGAAGCTTTCTTT.

CDR3 nucleotides: TGCGCCAGCAGCTTGGCGGGGGGCGTAACGGAGACCCAGTACTTC. Translation: CASSLAGGVTETQYF. V gene TRBV5-1 combines with J gene TRBJ2-5; the D gene is possibly TRBD2 (7 bases). CDR1 and CDR2 from the germline V gene are SGHRS and YFSETQ. The V and J ends lost 0 bases and 5 bases respectively, with 14 bases between them. CDR3 size: 15 residues.

The chain carries TRBV6-6 and TRBJ1-2; tentatively, D is TRBD1 (5 bases). Germline loops: CDR1 MNHNY, CDR2 SVGAGI (reference sequence). CDR3 length: 12 amino acids. Trimming shortened V by 0 bases and J by 10 bases, and 9 bases separated the two germline ends. The CDR3: CASSYSGAAYTF. The CDR3 DNA sequence: TGTGCCAGCAGTTACTCTGGGGCTGCCTACACCTTC.

The rearrangement links TRBV18 to TRBJ2-7, with TRBD1 as a possible D gene (6 bases). CDR3 length: 14 residues. V lost 3 bases to trimming and J lost 2 bases, with 11 bases between them. CDR1 and CDR2 (germline): KGHSH, LQKENI. Here the CDR3 reads CASSPDRPAYEQYF. Written as DNA, the CDR3 is TGTGCCAGCTCACCCGACAGGCCTGCCTACGAGCAGTACTTC.